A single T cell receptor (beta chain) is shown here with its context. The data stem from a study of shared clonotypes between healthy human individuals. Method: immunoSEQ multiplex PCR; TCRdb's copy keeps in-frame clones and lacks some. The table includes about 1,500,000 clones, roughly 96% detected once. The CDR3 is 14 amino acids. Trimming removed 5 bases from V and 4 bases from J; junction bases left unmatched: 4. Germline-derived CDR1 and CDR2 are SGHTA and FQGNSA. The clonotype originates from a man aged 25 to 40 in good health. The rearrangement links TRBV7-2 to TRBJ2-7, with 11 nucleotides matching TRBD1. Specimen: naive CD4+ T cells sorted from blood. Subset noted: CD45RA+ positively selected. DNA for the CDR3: TGTGCCAGCAGCCCCGGGACAGGGGGGTACGAGCAGTACTTC. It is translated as CASSPGTGGYEQYF.